The 32 T cell receptor beta chains below come from one sample, sequenced in a study of T cells expressing NK-cell markers. No DNA is given; TCRdb re-called the 5' RACE reads and lists each CDR3 protein once. This table lists 400,000 to 500,000 distinct CDR3 sequences. The material sequenced was blood T cells: a sorted CD56 or NKG2C T cell subset, CD4+ or CD8+ T cells, or bulk PBMC T cells (not recorded which). All receptors come from a woman between 18 and 70 years old in good health.

This sequence joins TRBV7-9 and TRBJ2-7; the D call from TCRdb, TRBD1, cannot be confirmed without DNA. The CDR3 runs 12 residues. Germline loops: CDR1 SEHNR, CDR2 FQNEAQ (reference sequence). CDR3 protein: CASSARQYEQYF.

The V and J genes are TRBV20-1 and TRBJ2-5; TCRdb lists TRBD1, though no DNA is available to test this call. The germline V gene encodes CDR1 DFQATT and CDR2 SNEGSKA (reference sequence). The CDR3 extends over 17 amino acids. CDR3 protein: CSARDHRPRQGEETQYF.

The V call is TRBV5-1, the J call TRBJ2-1; the TRBD2 assignment by TCRdb is unverifiable without DNA. CDR3 length equals 15 residues. Per germline, CDR1 SGHRS and CDR2 YFSETQ. The CDR3 protein is CASSLIWEGMNEQFF.

The V gene is TRBV5-1, the J gene TRBJ1-1; TCRdb returns TRBD1, unconfirmable since there is no DNA. The CDR3 runs 14 residues. Germline V gene data show CDR1 as SGHRS and CDR2 as YFSETQ. This CDR3 is CASSETPGGTEAFF.

The V gene is TRBV5-1, the J gene TRBJ1-4; TCRdb designates TRBD1, a call that cannot be tested without DNA. Germline V gene sequence: CDR1 SGHRS, CDR2 YFSETQ. This CDR3 comprises 15 residues. The chain's CDR3 is CASSPRQGDYEKLFF.

The chain combines TRBV7-2 with TRBJ1-4; TCRdb outputs TRBD1, but without DNA this stays unchecked. The CDR3 spans 17 residues. Germline V CDR1 and CDR2: SGHTA, FQGNSA. CDR3 loop: CASSAGQGIPTGEKLFF.

The chain uses TRBV5-6 and TRBJ2-1. CDR3 length equals 15 residues. CDR1 and CDR2 from the germline V gene are SGHDT and YYEEEE. CDR3 residues: CASSGSAGSYNEQFF.

The chain combines TRBV29-1 with TRBJ2-1; TCRdb outputs TRBD2, but without DNA this stays unchecked. The CDR3 spans 13 residues. The germline CDR1 and CDR2 sequences are SQVTM and ANQGSEA. This CDR3 is CSELAGFYNEQFF.

The chain uses TRBV11-2 and TRBJ2-3; TCRdb indicates TRBD2, and absent DNA this call remains unverified. Germline values: CDR1 SGHAT, CDR2 FQNNGV. The CDR3 covers 16 residues. CDR3 sequence: CASSPGTWTSTDTQYF.

The rearrangement uses TRBV28 and TRBJ1-1; without DNA, the TCRdb call of TRBD1 cannot be checked. The CDR3 length is 14 residues. CDR1 is MDHEN, CDR2 SYDVKM, per germline. CDR3 sequence reads: CASRPPGLGTEAFF.

This chain joins TRBV7-2 and TRBJ1-5; TCRdb designates TRBD1, a call that cannot be tested without DNA. The length of the CDR3 is 15 residues. Germline lookup yields CDR1 SGHTA and CDR2 FQGNSA. CDR3: CASSLNSGKSQPQHF.

The rearrangement uses TRBV7-9 and TRBJ2-5; TCRdb selects TRBD1, and the lack of DNA leaves this call unchecked. The CDR3 is 14 residues long. The germline gives CDR1 SEHNR, CDR2 FQNEAQ (reference sequence). The CDR3 spells CASSGQQGQLSQYF. The complete variable domain, with remaining parts taken from reference TRBV7-9 and TRBJ2-5, reads DTGVSQNPRHKITKRGQNVTFRCDPISEHNRLYWYRQTLGQGPEFLTYFQNEAQLEKSRLLSDRFSAERPKGSFSTLEIQRTEQGDSAMYLCASSGQQGQLSQYFGPGTRLLVL.

The chain combines TRBV20-1 with TRBJ2-1; the TCRdb D gene call, TRBD2, has no DNA to confirm it. The CDR3 runs 16 residues. The germline V gene encodes CDR1 DFQATT and CDR2 SNEGSKA (reference sequence). CDR3 sequence: CSAGLAGGPTYNEQFF.

V usage is TRBV4-3 and J usage is TRBJ1-5; TCRdb's D call, TRBD1, is unchecked because there is no DNA. The CDR3 spans 14 residues. Germline V lookup: CDR1 LGHNA, CDR2 YSLEER. The CDR3 sequence is CASSQAGTDQPQHF.

V gene TRBV6-2 or TRBV6-3 combines with J gene TRBJ1-1. CDR3 length: 12 residues. Germline CDR1 and CDR2: MNHEY and SVGEGT. The CDR3 is CASSYSSLEAFF.

J is TRBJ2-1 and V is TRBV7-9; lacking DNA, the TRBD1 call made by TCRdb goes unchecked. CDR1 is SEHNR and CDR2 is FQNEAQ in the germline V gene (reference sequence). This CDR3 is built from 13 residues. CDR3 loop: CASSFRQGNEQFF.

V and J are TRBV24-1 and TRBJ2-3; TCRdb outputs TRBD2, but without DNA this stays unchecked. Germline V lookup: CDR1 KGHDR, CDR2 SFDVKD. This CDR3 spans 16 amino acids. The CDR3 spells CATSGFGTSGTDTQYF.

The chain has TRBV19 and TRBJ2-1. This CDR3 has 15 residues. The germline V gene has CDR1 LNHDA and CDR2 SQIVND (reference sequence). The CDR3 loop reads CASSIARGSYNEQFF.

This chain connects TRBV28 to TRBJ2-1; the TCRdb D gene call, TRBD1, has no DNA to confirm it. The CDR3 loop spans 14 amino acids. Germline V gene lookup returns CDR1 MDHEN and CDR2 SYDVKM. The CDR3 sequence: CASGGQGYYNEQFF.

The gene calls are TRBV11-3 and TRBJ2-2; the TCRdb D gene call, TRBD2, has no DNA to confirm it. Germline-derived CDR1 and CDR2 are SGHNT and YENEEA. CDR3 length: 15 residues. The CDR3 reads CASSLGTSGAGELFF.

The chain is built from TRBV12-3 or TRBV12-4 and TRBJ2-1; TCRdb's D call of TRBD2 is untestable without DNA. The CDR3 length is 13 residues. CDR3 loop: CAGGLSGRQSLVF.

This chain joins TRBV15 and TRBJ1-2. Germline V CDR1 and CDR2: LNHNV, YYDKDF (reference sequence). The CDR3 consists of 14 residues. CDR3 sequence: CATSGSAGHYGYTF.

The CDR3 sequence: CASSPVGGPETQYF. This sequence joins TRBV18 and TRBJ2-5. Germline CDR1 and CDR2: KGHSH and LQKENI. The CDR3 has 14 amino acids.

V usage is TRBV28 and J usage is TRBJ2-3; TCRdb returns TRBD1, unconfirmable since there is no DNA. CDR1 is MDHEN and CDR2 is SYDVKM in the germline V gene. The CDR3 runs 16 residues. CDR3 in amino acids: CASSPSGTGASDTQYF.

The V gene is TRBV6-5, the J gene TRBJ1-5; TCRdb's D call of TRBD1 is untestable without DNA. The germline V gene encodes CDR1 MNHEY and CDR2 SVGAGI. The CDR3 extends over 17 amino acids. The CDR3 region is CASSYSSPTGTEQPQHF.

The V gene is TRBV10-2, the J gene TRBJ1-5; the D call of TRBD1 rests on TCRdb alone, since no DNA is present to check it. This CDR3 spans 15 amino acids. Germline CDR1 is WSHSY and CDR2 is SAAADI. The CDR3 protein is CASSEPGTAGQPQHF.

The V call is TRBV18, the J call TRBJ2-3; the D call of TRBD1 rests on TCRdb alone, since no DNA is present to check it. The V gene's germline CDR1 is KGHSH and CDR2 LQKENI. The CDR3 totals 16 residues. CDR3 region: CASSPPRAGGTDTQYF.

This CDR3 reads CSARGPAGDHNEQFF. The genes are TRBV20-1 and TRBJ2-1; the TCRdb call, TRBD1, lacks DNA for checking. CDR3 length: 15 amino acids. CDR1 is DFQATT and CDR2 is SNEGSKA in the germline V gene (reference sequence).

This rearrangement joins TRBV5-5 to TRBJ2-3; the TCRdb call, TRBD2, lacks DNA for checking. The CDR3 sequence is 17 residues long. Looked up from germline, CDR1 is SGHKS and CDR2 is YYEKEE (reference sequence). The CDR3 is CASSLEWTSGLPGAQYF.

The J gene is TRBJ2-3, the V gene TRBV12-3 or TRBV12-4; the D call of TRBD2 rests on TCRdb alone, since no DNA is present to check it. CDR3 size: 14 residues. The CDR3 sequence: CASSSFAGTDTQYF.

The gene calls are TRBV12-3 or TRBV12-4 and TRBJ2-4; TCRdb's D gene call, TRBD1, goes unchecked for lack of DNA. There are 16 residues in the CDR3. The CDR3 region is CASPPTGEDRDNIQYF.

This sequence joins TRBV20-1 and TRBJ2-3; TCRdb calls TRBD2, which cannot be checked without DNA. The CDR3 has 17 residues. Germline CDR1 reads DFQATT; CDR2 reads SNEGSKA (reference sequence). CDR3 residues: CSARTSEAGGDSDTRYF.